A selection of T cell receptor beta chains follows, all from one sample in a study of blood T cell repertoires in COVID-19. Measured with immunoSEQ multiplex PCR; TCRdb has only the in-frame clones, and not every one. The profile shows approximately 180,000 clones, approximately 80% of them singletons. The sequenced sample was peripheral blood. These receptor sequences come from a woman aged 40 to 55 with COVID-19, enrolled during active disease. CDR3s include the opening cysteine and the closing phenylalanine or tryptophan. D genes are given only for firm matches. Size tells how often a clone was seen (once, few, many) or the class of an expanded clone, and some rows leave it out.

J | D | size | V | CDR3 | DNA
TRBJ1-5 | - | - | TRBV21-1 | CASNLRVSTANQPQHF | TGTGCCAGCAACCTCAGGGTTTCCACCGCAAATCAGCCCCAGCATTTT
TRBJ2-7 | TRBD1 | - | TRBV19 | CASSDSGTGVSYEQYF | TGTGCCAGTAGTGACTCTGGGACAGGGGTTTCCTACGAGCAGTACTTC
TRBJ2-7 | TRBD1 | - | TRBV7-9 | CASSGGDRGPYEQYF | TGTGCCAGCAGCGGAGGGGACAGGGGACCCTACGAGCAGTACTTC
TRBJ1-2 | - | - | TRBV4-1 | CASSQDERDYGYTF | TGCGCCAGCAGCCAAGATGAGAGGGACTATGGCTACACCTTC
TRBJ2-5 | TRBD1 | - | TRBV5-6 | CASSLGPGQGAVVQETQYF | TGTGCCAGCAGCTTGGGTCCGGGACAGGGGGCTGTAGTCCAAGAGACCCAGTACTTC
TRBJ2-1 | TRBD2 | once | TRBV6-5 | CASSSSGGSYNEQFF | TGTGCCAGCAGCAGCAGCGGGGGCTCCTACAATGAGCAGTTCTTC
TRBJ2-3 | TRBD1 | - | TRBV5-1 | CASSIGQGPTDTQYF | TGCGCCAGCAGCATAGGACAGGGGCCCACAGATACGCAGTATTTT
TRBJ1-1 | - | - | TRBV2 | CASSEGAPYSNTEAFF | TGTGCCAGCAGTGAGGGGGCCCCCTATTCAAACACTGAAGCTTTCTTT
TRBJ2-5 | - | few | TRBV27 | CASSLTRKETQYF | TGTGCCAGCAGTTTAACTAGGAAAGAGACCCAGTACTTC
TRBJ1-3 | - | - | TRBV7-9 | CASSLERNTIYF | TGTGCCAGCAGCTTAGAGCGAAACACCATATATTTT
TRBJ1-2 | - | - | TRBV27 | CASSLGRGIYGYTF | TGTGCCAGCAGTCTGGGCAGGGGCATCTATGGCTACACCTTC
TRBJ2-1 | TRBD2 | - | TRBV5-1 | CASSLAFGGSSYNEQFF | TGCGCCAGCAGCTTGGCCTTCGGCGGGAGCTCCTACAATGAGCAGTTCTTC
TRBJ2-7 | - | - | TRBV20-1 | CSASTGAYEQYF | TGCAGTGCTAGTACTGGGGCGTACGAGCAGTACTTC
TRBJ2-4 | TRBD1 | - | TRBV7-9 | CASSFWTGDKNIQYF | TGTGCCAGCAGCTTCTGGACAGGGGACAAAAACATTCAGTACTTC
TRBJ1-5 | - | - | TRBV7-6 | CASSLDVGAAQPQHF | TGTGCCAGCAGCTTAGATGTAGGGGCGGCTCAGCCCCAGCATTTT
TRBJ2-1 | - | - | TRBV5-5 | CASSKQGSYNEQFF | TGTGCCAGCAGCAAACAGGGCTCCTACAATGAGCAGTTCTTC
TRBJ2-3 | - | - | TRBV20-1 | CSASGEGAGPPDTQYF | TGCAGTGCTAGTGGGGAAGGGGCAGGGCCGCCAGATACGCAGTATTTT
TRBJ2-7 | - | - | TRBV5-5 | CASSLAGPYEQYF | TGTGCCAGCTCCCTGGCGGGGCCCTACGAGCAGTACTTC
TRBJ2-5 | - | - | TRBV10-1 | CASSGAGPQETQYF | TGCGCCAGCAGTGGGGCGGGGCCCCAAGAGACCCAGTACTTC
TRBJ1-2 | TRBD1 | few | TRBV2 | CASKRDRGPGGYTF | TGTGCCAGCAAACGGGACAGGGGGCCAGGAGGCTACACCTTC
TRBJ2-5 | TRBD2 | once | TRBV5-1 | CASSSESTSLGTQYF | TGCGCCAGCAGCTCTGAATCGACTAGCCTCGGGACCCAGTACTTC
TRBJ1-5 | - | once | TRBV6-1 | CASSDRGRGQPQHF | TGTGCCAGCAGTGACAGGGGACGGGGTCAGCCCCAGCATTTT
TRBJ1-1 | TRBD1 | - | TRBV3-1/TRBV3-2 | CASSRAGGTGVTEAFF | TGTGCCAGCAGCCGAGCCGGAGGGACAGGGGTGACTGAAGCTTTCTTT
TRBJ1-1 | TRBD1 | - | TRBV11-3 | CASSPGTGVGTEAFF | TGTGCCAGCAGCCCCGGGACAGGGGTGGGGACTGAAGCTTTCTTT
TRBJ1-2 | TRBD1 | - | TRBV11-2 | CASSSFPGQGTGYTF | TGTGCCAGCAGCTCATTTCCGGGACAGGGTACAGGCTACACCTTC
TRBJ1-1 | - | - | TRBV2 | CASKARQEPNTEAFF | TGTGCCAGCAAGGCCAGACAGGAACCGAACACTGAAGCTTTCTTT
TRBJ2-6 | TRBD1 | - | TRBV25-1 | CASSDLRDRGSGANVLTF | TGTGCCAGCAGTGATCTCCGGGACAGGGGCTCTGGGGCCAACGTCCTGACTTTC
TRBJ1-1 | TRBD1 | - | TRBV18 | CASSADRAALNTEAFF | TGTGCCAGCTCAGCGGACAGGGCGGCCCTGAACACTGAAGCTTTCTTT
TRBJ2-2 | TRBD2 | - | TRBV5-8 | CASRLYVGGSPGELFF | TGTGCCAGCAGATTGTATGTAGGCGGGAGTCCCGGGGAGCTGTTTTTT
TRBJ1-5 | - | - | TRBV7-2 | CASSQDGINQPQHF | TGTGCCAGCAGCCAGGACGGGATTAATCAGCCCCAGCATTTT
TRBJ1-1 | - | - | TRBV18 | CASSPRRGEVGTEAFF | TGTGCCAGCTCACCAAGACGAGGGGAGGTCGGTACTGAAGCTTTCTTT
TRBJ2-2 | - | - | TRBV12-3/TRBV12-4 | CASRSGELFF | TGTGCCAGCAGGAGCGGGGAGCTGTTTTTT
TRBJ1-2 | - | few | TRBV11-2 | CASSSVSGGYGYTF | TGTGCCAGCAGCTCCGTGTCCGGGGGCTATGGCTACACCTTC
TRBJ2-7 | TRBD1 | few | TRBV7-2 | CASSLEAGTGYYEQYF | TGTGCCAGCAGCTTAGAAGCCGGGACAGGGTATTACGAGCAGTACTTC
TRBJ2-1 | TRBD2 | few | TRBV6-1 | CASSENFPPGTSGYNEQFF | TGTGCCAGCAGTGAAAATTTCCCTCCGGGGACTAGCGGATACAATGAGCAGTTCTTC
TRBJ1-1 | - | - | TRBV11-2 | CASSPPVGHTEAFF | TGTGCCAGCAGCCCCCCTGTGGGCCACACTGAAGCTTTCTTT
TRBJ1-4 | - | - | TRBV21-1 | CASTAFFATNEKLFF | TGTGCCAGCACCGCGTTCTTTGCAACTAATGAAAAACTGTTTTTT
TRBJ2-3 | - | - | TRBV7-9 | CASSPGSAGSRTDTQYF | TGTGCCAGCAGCCCCGGGTCTGCAGGGTCCCGCACAGATACGCAGTATTTT
TRBJ2-7 | - | - | TRBV3-1/TRBV3-2 | CASSPQTYEQYF | TGTGCCAGCAGCCCCCAGACCTACGAGCAGTACTTC
TRBJ1-1 | TRBD1 | - | TRBV19 | CASSMGQGVRTEAFF | TGTGCCAGTAGTATGGGACAGGGAGTTCGCACTGAAGCTTTCTTT
TRBJ1-2 | - | once | TRBV19 | CASSMGGNGYTF | TGTGCCAGTAGTATGGGAGGGAATGGCTACACCTTC
TRBJ2-5 | - | - | TRBV5-5 | CASSLRGNTGQETQYF | TGTGCCAGCAGCTTGCGGGGGAACACGGGACAAGAGACCCAGTACTTC
TRBJ1-4 | TRBD1 | - | TRBV7-8 | CASSLPSQGAQKTNEKLFF | TGTGCCAGCAGCTTACCCTCCCAGGGGGCGCAGAAAACTAATGAAAAACTGTTTTTT
TRBJ1-4 | - | - | TRBV6-5 | CASSYSGFGKVIKLFF | TGTGCCAGCAGTTACTCGGGTTTCGGGAAGGTCATCAAACTGTTTTTT
TRBJ2-1 | TRBD2 | - | TRBV6-1 | CASSVLRTSSYNEQFF | TGTGCCAGCAGTGTACTCCGGACTAGCTCCTACAATGAGCAGTTCTTC
TRBJ1-1 | TRBD1 | - | TRBV11-2 | CASSLGTGLEAFF | TGTGCCAGCAGCTTAGGGACAGGGCTTGAAGCTTTCTTT